This T cell receptor beta chain originates from a study of cytomegalovirus exposure and HLA in healthy donors. Study-wide results and limits: The classifier, whose performance was assessed in both the original and validation cohorts, reportedly diagnosed cytomegalovirus status with high specificity and sensitivity. Listed as cytomegalovirus-associated were more than 150 TCR beta chains. Most sequenced TCRs were rare (though some public TCRs occurred in many donors).

Sequenced by immunoSEQ multiplex PCR; TCRdb stores in-frame clones only, minus some. The table shows roughly 77,000 clones, with over 85% occurring only once. This CDR3 spans 14 amino acids. The donors formed part of the 120-subject validation cohort, distinct from the approximately 670-subject first cohort. This clone has a single count. Its antigen is unidentified. This receptor was taken from a woman between 18 and 29 years old in good health and CMV-seronegative. J is TRBJ2-7 and V is TRBV21-1; the D call TRBD2 from the table was never checked on the DNA. TRBV21-1 is reported as a pseudogene. Sequencing input: PBMCs. The CDR3 bases are TGTGCCAGCAGCAAAGGAGGGAGCTCCTACGAGCAGTACTTC. Its translation is CASSKGGSSYEQYF.